Given below is one T cell receptor (beta chain) in context. Through a sample-barcoded 5' primer and a J-beta primer mix, a second PCR was run for roughly 6 to 12 cycles. TCRdb independently ran MiXCR on the 5' RACE reads; one entry per CDR3 protein. The table shows roughly 680,000 distinct CDR3 sequences, with 40% to 65% occurring only once. This sample was included in a study of blood T cells in healthy people across ages. Study context: Capturing about one barcoded beta molecule per two T cells was achieved by template switching.

This CDR3 has 15 amino acids. Trimming removed 1 base at V and 1 base at J, with 10 bases between. Germline CDR1 MGHRA, CDR2 YSYEKL. The source of this sequence is a woman aged 80 or over in good health. The chain combines TRBV4-1 with TRBJ1-2; D not certain. Sequencing used blood. For the CDR3, the DNA is TGCGCCAGCAGCCAAGGTCAGACTCTTAACTATGGCTACACCTTC. Translation gives CASSQGQTLNYGYTF.